These T cell receptor beta chains were read from a single sample in a study of tumor-infiltrating lymphocytes in localized non-small cell lung cancer. The protocol was immunoSEQ multiplex PCR, while the TCRdb copy is restricted to in-frame clones and leaves out a portion. The sample shows about 9,800 clones, more than 70% of them seen only once. Sequencing was done on a sample of lung tumor tissue. The receptors were sampled from a human donor with non-small cell lung cancer. The CDR3 runs from the conserved cysteine through the conserved F or W. The D gene is left open where the match is weak. A clone size is listed for some rows: how often the clone was seen (once, few, many), or a class if it is expanded.

d_gene	v_gene	len	abundance	j_gene	CDR3nt	CDR3aa
.	TRBV2	14	few	TRBJ2-5	TGTGCCAGCAGTGAAGCCCGGACCCAAGAGACCCAGTACTTC	CASSEARTQETQYF
.	TRBV5-8	12	few	TRBJ1-2	TGTGCCAGCAGGCCCCGTGCGGTTGGCTACACCTTC	CASRPRAVGYTF
.	TRBV18	15	.	TRBJ1-6	TGTGCCAGCTCACCGCAATGGGGTGAGGAATCACCCCTCCACTTT	CASSPQWGEESPLHF
TRBD1	TRBV6-6	14	medium-sized	TRBJ1-1	TGTGCCAGCAGGCGACAGGGGGCCGACACTGAAGCTTTCTTT	CASRRQGADTEAFF
.	TRBV6-1	15	.	TRBJ2-4	TGTGCCAGCAGCCCGGGACCCCGAGCCAAAAACATTCAGTACTTC	CASSPGPRAKNIQYF
.	TRBV30	13	.	TRBJ2-3	TGTGCCTGGAGAGCATTAAGCACAGATACGCAGTATTTT	CAWRALSTDTQYF
.	TRBV15	14	.	TRBJ2-1	TGTGCCACCAGCATTTCCGGACCTGGGGATGAGCAGTTCTTC	CATSISGPGDEQFF
.	TRBV7-9	15	.	TRBJ2-5	TGTGCCAGCAGCCCAATAGACAGGTCCCAAGAGACCCAGTACTTC	CASSPIDRSQETQYF
TRBD1	TRBV2	14	.	TRBJ1-1	TGTGCCAGCAGGAGACAGGGGGAGAACACTGAAGCTTTCTTT	CASRRQGENTEAFF
.	TRBV27	14	few	TRBJ1-2	TGTGCCAGGTTTGTATCCAGGGAAGGCTATGGCTACACCTTC	CARFVSREGYGYTF
.	TRBV6-1	13	.	TRBJ2-1	TGTGCCAGCAGTGTCCGGGGCGCCAATGAGCAGTTCTTC	CASSVRGANEQFF
TRBD1	TRBV6-1	14	.	TRBJ1-6	TGTGCCAGTACGTACAGGGGTGATGGGTCACCCCTCCACTTT	CASTYRGDGSPLHF
.	TRBV2	14	.	TRBJ2-3	TGTGCCAGCAGCGGGTTCGGAAGCACAGATACGCAGTATTTT	CASSGFGSTDTQYF
.	TRBV12-5	14	once	TRBJ1-2	TGTGCTAGTGGTTTGGTATTTCGCGAGGGGACCTACACCTTC	CASGLVFREGTYTF
TRBD1	TRBV2	19	.	TRBJ2-6	TGTGCCAGCAGTGAAGCTCGGACAGGGGCGGACCCTGGGGCCAACGTCCTGACTTTC	CASSEARTGADPGANVLTF
.	TRBV28	14	.	TRBJ1-2	TGTGCCAGCAGTCCGATCGACAGGCTCTATGGCTACACCTTC	CASSPIDRLYGYTF
.	TRBV30	16	.	TRBJ1-1	TGTGCCTGGAGTGTACCCTGGGCAGGGACGAACACTGAAGCTTTCTTT	CAWSVPWAGTNTEAFF
TRBD1	TRBV27	17	.	TRBJ1-5	TGTGCCAGCAGTCCAGGAACTCCGGGACAGGGAAATCAGCCCCAGCATTTT	CASSPGTPGQGNQPQHF
.	TRBV30	13	.	TRBJ1-6	TGTGCCTGGAGTGTACGAGGGGATTCACCCCTCCACTTT	CAWSVRGDSPLHF
.	TRBV7-2	14	.	TRBJ2-7	TGTGCCAGCAGCTTAGAAACGGGGACTCGCGAGCAGTACTTC	CASSLETGTREQYF
.	TRBV19	13	medium-sized	TRBJ2-3	TGTGCCAGTAGGGGGACGGGCACAGATACGCAGTATTTT	CASRGTGTDTQYF
TRBD1	TRBV5-4	16	.	TRBJ1-4	TGTGCCAGCAGCTCAAGCATCGACAGGGGGCGTGGGGAACTGTTTTTT	CASSSSIDRGRGELFF
TRBD2	TRBV7-2	17	.	TRBJ2-3	TGTGCCAGCAGCCTCGGAGCAGCGGGGGGGAGCACAGATACGCAGTATTTT	CASSLGAAGGSTDTQYF
.	TRBV19	14	.	TRBJ2-3	TGTGCCAGTAGTATACGAACAGGGTACGATACGCAGTATTTT	CASSIRTGYDTQYF
.	TRBV5-6	15	.	TRBJ2-1	TGTGCCAGCAGCTTGGCGGCAGGGGACGGGAATGAGCAGTTCTTC	CASSLAAGDGNEQFF
TRBD1	TRBV5-1	14	.	TRBJ2-5	TGCGCCAGCAGCCCACAGGGGCCGGTAGAGACCCAGTACTTC	CASSPQGPVETQYF
.	TRBV6-6	12	.	TRBJ2-3	TGTGCCAGCAGTTATTCGGGAGATACGCAGTATTTT	CASSYSGDTQYF
TRBD2	TRBV19	16	.	TRBJ2-2	TGTGCCAGTAGTTCCGGACTAGCGGGGACTACCGGGGAGCTGTTTTTT	CASSSGLAGTTGELFF
.	TRBV7-3	13	medium-sized	TRBJ1-2	TGTGCCAGCAGCCTAAGGGACGGCGATGGCTACACCTTC	CASSLRDGDGYTF
.	TRBV2	15	.	TRBJ2-6	TGTGCCAGCGAGGAGGGTCTCTCTGGGGCCAACGTCCTGACTTTC	CASEEGLSGANVLTF
.	TRBV6-5	11	.	TRBJ2-5	TGTGCCAGCAGTTACGGCGAGACCCAGTACTTC	CASSYGETQYF
.	TRBV7-2	15	once	TRBJ2-7	TGTGCCAGCAGAGAGGGCATGGGGGGCGCGTACGAGCAGTACTTC	CASREGMGGAYEQYF
.	TRBV5-6	15	.	TRBJ2-5	TGTGCCAGCAGCCCCTCAGGGGGGGCGTGGGAGACCCAGTACTTC	CASSPSGGAWETQYF
.	TRBV18	13	.	TRBJ1-1	TGTGCCAGCTCACCACGTTTGGACACTGAAGCTTTCTTT	CASSPRLDTEAFF